The rows below give T cell receptor beta chains drawn from one sample of a study of lymphopenia after photon versus proton radiotherapy. Here immunoSEQ multiplex PCR was the method, and the copy in TCRdb shows in-frame clones only, minus some. This sample has 25,000 to 30,000 clones; roughly 87% occur once, and the top ten carry around 19%. The source material was peripheral blood, sampled from a patient treated with photon-based radiotherapy. Receptors originate from a man between 50 and 59 years old with gastric cancer. The CDR3 runs from the conserved cysteine through the conserved F or W. D genes are given only for firm matches. The listing skips clone size in some rows; elsewhere it reads once, few, many or a size class.

D | J | size | V | DNA | CDR3
- | TRBJ2-7 | - | TRBV5-6 | TGTGCCAGCAGCTTGGGGGAGGTTAGACGGAGCTCCTACGAGCAGTACTTC | CASSLGEVRRSSYEQYF
- | TRBJ2-3 | - | TRBV11-1 | TGTGCCAGCAGCTCGACCGGTGGGACCGCATATTTT | CASSSTGGTAYF
- | TRBJ1-5 | once | TRBV2 | TGTGCCAGCAGTGAACGGGGGTTTCCGCCCCAGCATTTT | CASSERGFPPQHF
- | TRBJ1-3 | - | TRBV6-5 | TGTGCCAGCAGTTACTCGTCGGGCGGCGGTGGAAACACCATATATTTT | CASSYSSGGGGNTIYF
- | TRBJ2-3 | - | TRBV6-1 | TGTGCCAGCAGCTACAGGGCTCGCACAGATACGCAGTATTTT | CASSYRARTDTQYF
- | TRBJ1-1 | few | TRBV19 | TGTGCCAGTAGTGCCGCACAGGACACTGAAGCTTTCTTT | CASSAAQDTEAFF
- | TRBJ2-2 | - | TRBV30 | TGTGCCTGGAGTGGGAGGGCCAACGGGGAGCTGTTTTTT | CAWSGRANGELFF
- | TRBJ2-2 | - | TRBV5-1 | TGCGCCAGCAGCTTGGAAGCTAGCGGGGAGCTGTTTTTT | CASSLEASGELFF
- | TRBJ1-5 | - | TRBV2 | TGTGCCAGCAGTGAGGGGCAGGACTATAGCAATCAGCCCCAGCATTTT | CASSEGQDYSNQPQHF
TRBD2 | TRBJ2-1 | - | TRBV6-4 | TGTGCCAGCGGAACGGGACTAGAGGACTACAATGAGCAGTTCTTC | CASGTGLEDYNEQFF
- | TRBJ2-1 | - | TRBV6-5 | TGTGCCAGCAGTTACTCTGGGGCCCTCTCCTACAATGAGCAGTTCTTC | CASSYSGALSYNEQFF
TRBD1 | TRBJ1-4 | - | TRBV13 | TGTGCCAGCAGAGGGGGCTCACAGGGGAATGAAAAACTGTTTTTT | CASRGGSQGNEKLFF
- | TRBJ1-1 | - | TRBV5-1 | TGCGCCAGCAGCTTGGTGGGGGGTCGAGCTGAAGCTTTCTTT | CASSLVGGRAEAFF
- | TRBJ1-4 | once | TRBV2 | TGTGCCAGCACAGGGTTAACTAATGAAAAACTGTTTTTT | CASTGLTNEKLFF
- | TRBJ2-7 | - | TRBV7-2 | TGTGCCAGCAGCTCGGCCCCGGGACAACTTTCCGAGCAGTACTTC | CASSSAPGQLSEQYF
- | TRBJ2-2 | - | TRBV30 | TGTGCCTGGACAGGAGACACCGGGGAGCTGTTTTTT | CAWTGDTGELFF
TRBD1 | TRBJ1-1 | - | TRBV7-9 | TGTGCCAGCAGCCCAGGACAGGGGGCAGCTTTCTTT | CASSPGQGAAFF
- | TRBJ2-5 | - | TRBV9 | TGTGCCAGCAGCGTAGGTTGGGATTGGGGGGAGACCCAGTACTTC | CASSVGWDWGETQYF
TRBD1 | TRBJ1-5 | few | TRBV29-1 | TGCAGCATTCGACAGGGGGATCAGCCCCAGCATTTT | CSIRQGDQPQHF
TRBD1 | TRBJ1-1 | - | TRBV10-3 | TGTGCCATCAGTGAGTCCGGGACCGGACAGGGTGGCACTGAAGCTTTCTTT | CAISESGTGQGGTEAFF